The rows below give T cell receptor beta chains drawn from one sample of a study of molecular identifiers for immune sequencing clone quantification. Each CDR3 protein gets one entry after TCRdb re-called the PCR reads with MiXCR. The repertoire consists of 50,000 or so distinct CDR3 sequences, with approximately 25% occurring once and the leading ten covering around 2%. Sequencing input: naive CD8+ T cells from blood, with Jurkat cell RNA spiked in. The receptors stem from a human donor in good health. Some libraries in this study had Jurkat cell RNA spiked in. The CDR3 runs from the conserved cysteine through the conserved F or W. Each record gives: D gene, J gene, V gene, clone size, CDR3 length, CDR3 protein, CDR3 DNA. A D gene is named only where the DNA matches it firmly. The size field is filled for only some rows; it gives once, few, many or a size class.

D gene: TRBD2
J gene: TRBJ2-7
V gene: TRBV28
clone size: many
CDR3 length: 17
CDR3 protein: CASSWQLRGRGGYEQYF
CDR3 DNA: TGTGCCAGCAGTTGGCAACTACGGGGCCGGGGAGGGTACGAGCAGTACTTC

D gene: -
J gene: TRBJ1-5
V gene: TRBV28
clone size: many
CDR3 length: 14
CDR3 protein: CASSRDKSAQPQHF
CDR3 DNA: TGTGCCAGCAGCCGGGACAAAAGTGCTCAGCCCCAGCATTTT

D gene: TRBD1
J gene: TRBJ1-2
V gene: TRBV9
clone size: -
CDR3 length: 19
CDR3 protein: CASSASTRQGAEGFYGYAF
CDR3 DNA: TGTGCCAGCAGCGCCTCAACCAGACAGGGGGCAGAGGGGTTCTATGGCTACGCCTTC

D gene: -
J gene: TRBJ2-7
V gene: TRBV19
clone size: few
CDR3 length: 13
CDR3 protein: CASSFGRNYEQYF
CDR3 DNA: TGTGCCAGTAGTTTCGGCAGAAACTACGAGCAGTACTTC

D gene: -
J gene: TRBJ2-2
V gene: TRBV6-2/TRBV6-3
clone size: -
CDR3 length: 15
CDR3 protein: CASSPANSNPGELFF
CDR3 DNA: TGTGCCAGCAGTCCCGCGAATTCGAACCCCGGGGAGCTGTTTTTT

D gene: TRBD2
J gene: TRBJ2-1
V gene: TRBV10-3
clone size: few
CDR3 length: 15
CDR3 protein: CASSGGGMSYNEQFF
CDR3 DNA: TGTGCTTCTAGCGGGGGCGGGATGTCCTACAATGAGCAGTTCTTC

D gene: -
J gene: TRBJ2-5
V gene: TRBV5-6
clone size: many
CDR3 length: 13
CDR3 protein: CASSFTGTETQYF
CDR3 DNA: TGTGCCAGCAGCTTCACAGGGACTGAGACCCAGTACTTC

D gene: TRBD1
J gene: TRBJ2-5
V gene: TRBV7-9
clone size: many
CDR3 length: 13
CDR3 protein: CASMTGGEETQYF
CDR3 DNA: TGTGCCAGTATGACAGGGGGCGAGGAGACCCAGTACTTC

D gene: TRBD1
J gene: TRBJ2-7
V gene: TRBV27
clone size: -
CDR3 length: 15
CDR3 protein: CASSLGQGFPYEQYF
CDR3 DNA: TGTGCCAGCAGTTTAGGACAGGGGTTTCCCTACGAGCAGTACTTC

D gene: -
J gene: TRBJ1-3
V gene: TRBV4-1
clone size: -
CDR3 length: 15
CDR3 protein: CASSQGSSSGNTIYF
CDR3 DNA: TGCGCCAGCAGCCAAGGGAGCAGCTCTGGAAACACCATATATTTT

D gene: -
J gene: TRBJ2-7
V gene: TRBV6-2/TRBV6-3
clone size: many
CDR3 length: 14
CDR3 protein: CASSYSGRSYEQYF
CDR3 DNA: TGTGCCAGCAGTTACTCGGGCAGATCCTACGAGCAGTACTTC

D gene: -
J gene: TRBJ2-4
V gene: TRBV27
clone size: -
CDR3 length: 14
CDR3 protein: CASSLAGGKNIQYF
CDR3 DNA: TGTGCCAGCAGTTTGGCCGGGGGAAAAAACATTCAGTACTTC